The present entry profiles one TCR beta chain with its context. Here immunoSEQ multiplex PCR was the method, and the copy in TCRdb shows in-frame clones only, minus some. The sample contains about 81,000 clones, 88% of which appear only once. This entry belongs to a study of OX40 agonist ivuxolimab in advanced cancers. Study overall: Patients received ivuxolimab, an agonistic anti-OX40 (CD134) antibody. Ivuxolimab was administered intravenously to patients at 0.01 to 10 mg/kg every 2 weeks. Patients undergoing dose escalation presented with hepatocellular carcinoma, melanoma, renal cell or head and neck cancer. Those enrolled were around 87% male, with a mean age of about 66 years and ages from roughly 20 to 90.

Germline CDR1 reads LNHDA; CDR2 reads SQIVND (reference sequence). Trimming pared 0 bases from V and 5 bases from J, leaving 13 bases between. This CDR3 has 16 amino acids. The chain joins TRBV19 to TRBJ2-2; D is undetermined. The starting material was CD4+ or CD8+ T cells sorted from blood, obtained in a trial of the OX40 agonist ivuxolimab. This TCR was sampled from an adult with an advanced solid tumor such as melanoma, head and neck, liver or kidney cancer. DNA of the CDR3: TGTGCCAGTAGTATAGATAGCCGGGTAGAGACCGGGGAGCTGTTTTTT. Residues: CASSIDSRVETGELFF. Full variable domain (missing parts from reference TRBV19 and TRBJ2-2): DGGITQSPKYLFRKEGQNVTLSCEQNLNHDAMYWYRQDPGQGLRLIYYSQIVNDFQKGDIAEGYSVSREKKESFPLTVTSAQKNPTAFYLCASSIDSRVETGELFFGEGSRLTVL.